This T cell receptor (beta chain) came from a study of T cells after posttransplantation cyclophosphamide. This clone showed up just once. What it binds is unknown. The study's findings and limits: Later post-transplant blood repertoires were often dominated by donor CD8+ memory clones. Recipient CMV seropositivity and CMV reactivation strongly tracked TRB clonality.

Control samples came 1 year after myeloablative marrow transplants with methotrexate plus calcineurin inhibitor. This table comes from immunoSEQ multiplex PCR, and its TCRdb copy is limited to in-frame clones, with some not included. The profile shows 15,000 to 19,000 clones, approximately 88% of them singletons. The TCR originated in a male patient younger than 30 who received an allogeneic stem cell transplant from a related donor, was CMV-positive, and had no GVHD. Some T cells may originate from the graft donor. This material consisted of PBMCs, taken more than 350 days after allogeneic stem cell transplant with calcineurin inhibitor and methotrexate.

The CDR3 spells CASRGRGQGDTGELFF. The CDR3 coding sequence is TGTGCCAGCAGAGGAAGGGGACAGGGGGACACCGGGGAGCTGTTTTTT. The chain combines TRBV7-9 with TRBJ2-2, with 11 positions matching TRBD1. Per germline, CDR1 SEHNR and CDR2 FQNEAQ (reference sequence). The CDR3 has 16 amino acids. V trimming: 6 bases; J trimming: 3 bases; junction bases outside the gene matches: 6.